This TCR beta chain was retrieved from a study of T cell responses to AZD1222 COVID-19 vaccine (dated by TCRdb to the early 2020s). In terms of the full investigation: A total of around 240 trial participants underwent TCR sequencing, of whom about 210 received two doses of AZD1222 and about 25 received two doses of the MenACWY control vaccine. Trial participants were enrolled by age into 18-55, 56-69 and 70-plus year subgroups, with 148, 28 and 57 TCR-sequenced participants respectively.

The CDR3 regions of human TCRbeta chains were analyzed by immunosequencing. As for the original processing: TCRs in the repertoires were compared against a reference library of SARS-CoV-2-specific TCRs that had been generated with the MIRA antigen-specificity platform. Breadth was defined as the fraction of unique TCRs that were SARS-CoV-2-associated, and depth was defined as the fraction of total T cells that were SARS-CoV-2-associated. Using the MIRA data, every spike-specific TCR was mapped to the spike region that the TCR reacted to and assigned to either a CD4 or a CD8 class. Log10-transformed breadth and depth values were compared by one-way ANOVA with Sidak's multiple comparisons tests. Entries here come from immuneACCESS through TCRdb and include only in-frame sequences with V and J called. Some clones fail to appear in such tables; in the studies checked, an unresolved V gene covers under half of the shortfall, and the cause of the remainder is unknown. That table is the source of V, J and clone size, and D and trimming were worked out from the DNA. This sample lists 50,000 or so clones; around 91% were detected once. The top ten clones comprise over 4% of the sample.

Overall study results and their limits: Conclusions about previously exposed vaccinees are limited because only five to seven AZD1222 recipients were SARS-CoV-2 seropositive at baseline. Most participants were white British and females outnumbered males, and the authors suggested that clonal diversity may have been underestimated. The whole spike protein was spanned by vaccine-associated CD4 TCRs, and dominant responses were seen in regions 160-218 and 743-854. Nearly half of unique spike-specific TCRs reportedly recognized epitopes outside regions mutated in the B.1.351 and B.1.1.7 variants. No day 14 peak-response samples were available, so repertoires were characterized only after the peak T cell response. In the small 56-69-year group, the increase in depth fell short of significance, most likely because of low power. A significant rise in spike-specific TCR breadth and depth was observed after two AZD1222 doses relative to day 0 and relative to MenACWY recipients.

About this clone: The specificity of this receptor is unknown. Qualities for individual bases were not recorded, and no much larger clone is one base off.

Reading the label with the study, this specimen's time point is: about 28 days (+/-7) after the second vaccine dose. Because spike-specific TCR depth and breadth did not differ between the two schedules, AZD1222 recipients who got a second dose at roughly 4 weeks were pooled with those who got a second dose at roughly 12 weeks. Samples from vaccinated people were obtained from the UK trials COV001 and COV002, which included a single-blind randomized controlled phase 2/3 trial of AZD1222 (ChAdOx1 nCoV-19) in healthy adults. Trial participant PBMC samples were collected at day 0 and day 28 after the second dose for TCRbeta chain sequencing. CDR1 and CDR2 were assigned from the germline V gene as SGHTA and FQGNSA. V and J are trimmed by 5 bases and 4 bases, and the gene matches miss 10 bases of the junction. Reading from cysteine to phenylalanine, the CDR3 counts 16 amino acids. Solely the CDR3 DNA is kept, with 48 bases framed from the first base.

The sequence was obtained from an adult who received the AZD1222 COVID-19 vaccine. The V gene is TRBV7-2 and the J gene is TRBJ2-7, and 11 junction bases match TRBD1. The input for sequencing was peripheral blood, taken 28 days after the second AZD1222 dose. The nucleotide sequence reads TGTGCCAGCAGCCCAATAAGGGACAGGGGGATATACGAGCAGTACTTC. It encodes CASSPIRDRGIYEQYF.